This entry lists 27 T cell receptor beta chains sequenced from one sample in a study of T-cell memory formation after mild COVID-19. TCRdb itself ran the 5' RACE reads through MiXCR, one entry per CDR3 protein. The table shows just under 550,000 distinct CDR3 sequences, with around 20% occurring only once. The sequencing sample was made of PBMCs or a T cell subset sorted from them (not recorded which). The receptor set was obtained from an adult woman who had mild COVID-19 (a few samples of this study predate the infection). Cell type and time point are not known.

The rearrangement uses TRBV10-3 and TRBJ2-2; tentative D call: TRBD1 (5 bases). The CDR3 is made up of 14 amino acids. V lost 7 bases and J 1 base, leaving 10 bases between the germline ends. Germline CDR1 and CDR2: ENHRY and SYGVKD. The CDR3 loop reads CAINDGQNTGELFF. In DNA form, the CDR3 reads TGTGCCATCAACGACGGACAGAACACCGGGGAGCTGTTTTTT.

The V and J genes are TRBV30 and TRBJ2-7; D not resolved. Trimming stripped 1 base from V and 0 bases from J, with 13 bases between. Germline lookup yields CDR1 GTSNPN and CDR2 SVGIG (reference sequence). This CDR3 comprises 15 residues. CDR3 loop: CAWSENSVSSYEQYF. In nucleotides, the CDR3 is TGTGCCTGGAGTGAAAATTCGGTGAGCTCCTACGAGCAGTACTTC.

In this sample, this clonotype turned up a few times. This chain links TRBV9 with TRBJ2-2; no firm D call. The germline gives CDR1 SGDLS, CDR2 YYNGEE. The CDR3 sequence is 14 residues long. Between the trimmed V and J ends, which lost 0 bases and 8 bases, there was a span of 11 bases. The DNA for the CDR3 is TGTGCCAGCAGCGTAGATGGTGGCGAGGGGGAGCTGTTTTTT. Translating it yields CASSVDGGEGELFF.

This clonotype was found a few times. CDR3 in amino acids: CASSSTPGWNSPLHF. CDR3 DNA sequence: TGTGCCAGCAGCTCCACCCCAGGTTGGAATTCACCCCTCCACTTT. The rearrangement joins TRBV11-2 to TRBJ1-6, with D unresolved. CDR1 is SGHAT, CDR2 FQNNGV, per germline. The CDR3 has 15 residues. V shed 4 bases and J shed 7 bases, with 14 bases lying between them.

The chain combines TRBV19 with TRBJ1-2; tentatively, D is TRBD1 (6 bases). The CDR3 runs to 15 residues. V lost 5 bases to trimming and J lost 2 bases, with 15 bases between them. The germline gives CDR1 LNHDA, CDR2 SQIVND (reference sequence). CDR3 residues: CASSLAQGGNYGYTF. Written as DNA, the CDR3 is TGTGCCAGTAGTTTGGCACAGGGAGGGAACTATGGCTACACCTTC.

This clonotype was observed many times. V is TRBV4-2 and J is TRBJ2-1; no definite D call. The CDR3 length is 17 residues. V was trimmed by 0 bases and J by 0 bases, leaving 12 bases between them. Germline V gene data show CDR1 as LGHNA and CDR2 as YNFKEQ. The CDR3 protein is CASSQETKMSSYNEQFF. CDR3 DNA sequence: TGTGCCAGCAGCCAAGAGACGAAAATGAGCTCCTACAATGAGCAGTTCTTC.

The chain employs TRBV15 and TRBJ2-1, with 12 bases aligning to TRBD2. The V and J ends lost 3 bases and 4 bases, in that order; junction bases with no gene match: 4. The germline V gene encodes CDR1 LNHNV and CDR2 YYDKDF (reference sequence). The CDR3 is made up of 16 amino acids. CDR3 sequence: CATSRGLAGPYNEQFF. DNA of the CDR3: TGTGCCACCAGCAGGGGACTAGCGGGCCCTTACAATGAGCAGTTCTTC.

This clonotype was detected only a few times. The chain uses TRBV20-1 and TRBJ2-5, with 12 bases matching TRBD2. J gave up 5 bases and V 3 bases, and 7 bases lay outside the gene matches. Germline V lookup: CDR1 DFQATT, CDR2 SNEGSKA (reference sequence). The CDR3 has 15 residues. The CDR3 spells CSARWTSGDGETQYF. The CDR3 coding sequence is TGCAGTGCTAGGTGGACTAGCGGGGACGGGGAGACCCAGTACTTC.

The chain couples TRBV15 to TRBJ2-5; a possible D gene is TRBD2 (6 bases). The CDR3 runs to 12 residues. The germline CDR1 and CDR2 sequences are LNHNV and YYDKDF (reference sequence). Trimming pared 2 bases from V and 10 bases from J, leaving 11 bases between. In nucleotides, the CDR3 is TGTGCCACCAGCAGATCCGCGGGGCTCCAGTACTTC. Its translation is CATSRSAGLQYF.

This clonotype occurred a few times. The V call is TRBV24-1, the J call TRBJ2-5; 8 bases are shared with TRBD1. CDR1 and CDR2 (germline): KGHDR, SFDVKD. CDR3 length equals 16 residues. With 0 bases clipped from V and 4 bases from J, the junction kept 6 bases outside the gene matches. CDR3 DNA sequence: TGTGCCACCAGTGATTTGGGACAGGGCGGTGCAGAGACCCAGTACTTC. Translating gives CATSDLGQGGAETQYF.

The chain employs TRBV3-1 and TRBJ2-1; D call uncertain. Germline V CDR1 and CDR2: LGHDT, YNNKEL (reference sequence). V lost 2 bases, J lost 0 bases, and 8 bases lay in between. This CDR3 is built from 15 residues. This CDR3 is CASSQRVSSYNEQFF. The DNA of the CDR3 is TGTGCCAGCAGCCAAAGGGTGAGCTCCTACAATGAGCAGTTCTTC.

This clonotype was detected only a few times. The chain joins TRBV12-3 or TRBV12-4 to TRBJ1-2; D unresolved. V lost 7 bases and J 1 base, leaving 16 bases between the germline ends. The CDR3 is 15 residues long. For the CDR3, the DNA is TGTGCCAGCATCCCTTCCTTGGGCATTAACTATGGCTACACCTTC. Translation: CASIPSLGINYGYTF.

The J gene is TRBJ2-3, the V gene TRBV24-1, with a possible D match to TRBD1 (6 bases). The ends were cut back, 5 bases at V and 3 bases at J, with 14 bases in the middle. The germline V gene has CDR1 KGHDR and CDR2 SFDVKD. The CDR3 has 15 amino acids. The CDR3 sequence: CATSGTAEMTDTQYF. In DNA form, the CDR3 reads TGTGCCACCAGTGGGACAGCAGAGATGACAGATACGCAGTATTTT.

The chain links TRBV2 to TRBJ2-4; maybe TRBD2 (6 bases). CDR3 length: 13 residues. The ends were cut back, 8 bases at V and 5 bases at J, with 13 bases in the middle. Germline V gene sequence: CDR1 SNHLY, CDR2 FYNNEI. As DNA, the CDR3 is TGTGCCAGCGACGTGGGGGGACAAAACATTCAGTACTTC. Residues: CASDVGGQNIQYF.

This clonotype was recorded a few times. The chain couples TRBV6-5 to TRBJ2-5; 13 bases align to TRBD2. Germline assignment: CDR1 MNHEY and CDR2 SVGAGI. V was clipped by 6 bases and J by 5 bases; unmatched bases: 9. This CDR3 is built from 16 residues. The CDR3 loop reads CASSLGTSGTRETQYF. For the CDR3, the DNA is TGTGCCAGCAGCCTGGGGACTAGCGGGACTAGGGAGACCCAGTACTTC.

This clonotype was counted at least ten times. The V call is TRBV5-1, the J call TRBJ2-2, with 7 bases fitting TRBD1. This CDR3 region has 15 residues. J lost 0 bases, V lost 3 bases, and 2 bases had no gene match. Germline CDR1 reads SGHRS; CDR2 reads YFSETQ. The CDR3 bases are TGCGCCAGCAGCTGGACAGGATCGAACACCGGGGAGCTGTTTTTT. This sequence encodes CASSWTGSNTGELFF.

The chain employs TRBV10-3 and TRBJ2-7; D is undetermined. The germline V gene has CDR1 ENHRY and CDR2 SYGVKD. Trimming took off 1 base at V and 0 bases at J, with 10 bases between the two ends. The CDR3 runs 15 residues. CDR3 region: CAISEFGGRSYEQYF. CDR3 sequence (DNA): TGTGCCATCAGTGAGTTCGGCGGCCGCTCCTACGAGCAGTACTTC.

The gene calls are TRBV11-2 and TRBJ2-1, with a tentative D call TRBD2 (6 bases). Germline V gives CDR1 SGHAT, CDR2 FQNNGV. The V end lost 5 bases, the J end lost 0 bases, and 14 bases lay between the germline ends. The CDR3 has 16 residues. The CDR3 loop is CASSPLRGSSYNEQFF. For the CDR3, the DNA is TGTGCCAGCAGCCCACTCCGGGGGAGCTCCTACAATGAGCAGTTCTTC.

The chain couples TRBV12-3 or TRBV12-4 to TRBJ1-1, with D unresolved. V lost 7 bases and J lost 6, with 15 bases in between. This CDR3 comprises 13 residues. CDR3 in DNA: TGTGCCAGCAACTTGGCATCCGAAGCTGAAGCTTTCTTT. Translated, it gives CASNLASEAEAFF.

This clonotype showed up just a few times. The chain employs TRBV30 and TRBJ2-5; TRBD1 matches at 8 bases. This CDR3 is 13 amino acids long. Germline CDR1 GTSNPN, CDR2 SVGIG (reference sequence). With 1 base clipped from V and 4 bases from J, the junction kept 2 bases outside the gene matches. CDR3 protein: CAWSEDRVETQYF. Here the CDR3 DNA reads TGTGCCTGGAGTGAGGACAGGGTAGAGACCCAGTACTTC.

This clonotype turned up a few times. The chain has TRBV23-1 and TRBJ1-3; tentative D call: TRBD1 (5 bases). TRBV23-1 is marked as an open reading frame, function uncertain. Trimming removed 9 bases from V and 4 bases from J, with 10 bases in between. There are 12 residues in the CDR3. The CDR3 DNA follows: TGCGCCAGACCGGCAGGGGGAAACACCATATATTTT. It is translated as CARPAGGNTIYF.

The chain uses TRBV11-3 and TRBJ1-1, with D unresolved. Trimming took 5 bases from V and 3 from J, leaving 10 bases between them. CDR3 length equals 13 residues. The germline gives CDR1 SGHNT, CDR2 YENEEA. The CDR3 region has the DNA TGTGCCAGCAGCCAACTATCGCACACTGAAGCTTTCTTT. As protein: CASSQLSHTEAFF. Drawing the rest from reference TRBV11-3 and TRBJ1-1, the complete variable domain is EAGVVQSPRYKIIEKKQPVAFWCNPISGHNTLYWYLQNLGQGPELLIRYENEEAVDDSQLPKDRFSAERLKGVDSTLKIQPAELGDSAVYLCASSQLSHTEAFFGQGTRLTVV.

This clonotype was picked up a small number of times. This chain links TRBV7-8 with TRBJ1-6, with a possible D match to TRBD1 (6 bases). V lost 3 bases, J lost 6 bases, and 9 bases lay in between. CDR1 and CDR2 from the germline V gene are SGHVS and FQNEAQ. The CDR3 totals 14 residues. In DNA, the CDR3 is TGTGCCAGCAGCTTCGGACAGACTAATTCACCCCTCCACTTT. This gives the protein CASSFGQTNSPLHF.

There are a few counts of this clonotype. This chain joins TRBV24-1 and TRBJ2-3; a possible D gene is TRBD1 (8 bases). The ends were cut back, 3 bases at V and 5 bases at J, with 17 bases in the middle. This CDR3 has 16 amino acids. Germline V lookup: CDR1 KGHDR, CDR2 SFDVKD. CDR3 in amino acids: CATSDQQGGARDTQYF. Written as DNA, the CDR3 is TGTGCCACCAGTGATCAACAGGGGGGGGCGAGAGATACGCAGTATTTT.

The CDR3: CSVGGGSSYGYTF. The CDR3 nucleotides read TGCAGCGTTGGAGGAGGGTCAAGCTATGGCTACACCTTC. The chain links TRBV29-1 to TRBJ1-2; D is uncertain. Looked up from germline, CDR1 is SQVTM and CDR2 is ANQGSEA. The CDR3 runs to 13 residues. Trimming stripped 4 bases from V and 4 bases from J, with 13 bases between.

The chain combines TRBV29-1 with TRBJ1-5; no definite D call. The CDR3 has 14 amino acids. Trimming removed 4 bases from V and 0 bases from J, with 10 bases in between. CDR1 and CDR2 from the germline V gene are SQVTM and ANQGSEA. The CDR3 here is CSVVLGDSNQPQHF. The CDR3 DNA follows: TGCAGCGTTGTTTTGGGCGATAGCAATCAGCCCCAGCATTTT.

This clonotype was observed once. This chain uses TRBV7-9 with TRBJ2-5, with a weak D call TRBD1 (6 bases). The germline gives CDR1 SEHNR, CDR2 FQNEAQ (reference sequence). V was trimmed by 4 bases and J by 1 base, leaving 10 bases between them. The CDR3 consists of 14 residues. The CDR3 reads CASSWTVSQETQYF. The CDR3 nucleotides are TGTGCCAGCAGCTGGACAGTCTCCCAAGAGACCCAGTACTTC.